The clone carrying this T cell receptor (beta chain) has just a few counts. As yet, its antigen is unknown. Study-level results: Tumor memory CD4+ T cell TCR gene usage was found to cluster with blood and lymph node memory CD4+ cells and with lymph node naive CD4+ cells.

Naive CD4+ T cells were purified with Tregs depleted by CD25. TCRdb redid the calling of the 5' RACE reads with MiXCR, one entry per CDR3 protein. The sample lists about 40,000 distinct CDR3 sequences; under 20% were seen once. With 3 bases removed from V and 7 bases from J, the gap between germline ends came to 17 bases. The CDR3 length is 14 residues. In germline, CDR1 is DFQATT, CDR2 SNEGSKA (reference sequence). This TCR derives from a female donor with breast cancer. The sequencing sample was made of naive CD4+ T cells sorted from a lymph node. Specified subset: naive CD4+ T cells, CD4+CD45RA+CD25-. This chain connects TRBV20-1 to TRBJ2-3; D perhaps matches TRBD2 (6 bases). For the CDR3, the DNA is TGCAGTGCTAGGCTCCGGCTAGGAGGGTATACGCAGTATTTT. This gives the protein CSARLRLGGYTQYF.